The rows below give T cell receptor beta chains drawn from one sample of a study of OX40 agonist ivuxolimab in advanced cancers. Assay used: immunoSEQ multiplex PCR; TCRdb lists only in-frame clones, some missing. The table lists fewer than 70,000 clones, 75% to 90% of them singletons, with approximately 2.6% in the top ten. The specimen was CD4+ or CD8+ T cells sorted from blood, collected in a trial of the OX40 agonist ivuxolimab. Receptors were obtained from an adult with an advanced solid tumor such as melanoma, head and neck, liver or kidney cancer. Both conserved end residues are part of each CDR3. D genes are given only for firm matches. The listing skips clone size in some rows; elsewhere it reads once, few, many or a size class.

V: TRBV18
J: TRBJ1-5
D: -
size: -
DNA: TGTGCCAGCTCACAAGACAGGACTACCAGCAATCAGCCCCAGCATTTT
CDR3: CASSQDRTTSNQPQHF

V: TRBV4-1
J: TRBJ1-6
D: -
size: -
DNA: TGCGCCAGCAGCCAAGCGAGACAGGATAATTCACCCCTCCACTTT
CDR3: CASSQARQDNSPLHF

V: TRBV5-4
J: TRBJ2-1
D: TRBD2
size: -
DNA: TGTGCCAGCAGCTGGGACACTAGCGGGAGGGCGGATGAGCAGTTCTTC
CDR3: CASSWDTSGRADEQFF

V: TRBV7-8
J: TRBJ2-7
D: TRBD1
size: -
DNA: TGTGCCAGCAGCTTCGACAGGGCCTACGAGCAGTACTTC
CDR3: CASSFDRAYEQYF

V: TRBV28
J: TRBJ2-7
D: -
size: -
DNA: TGTGCCAGCAGTTTGCGGCCGGGAGCGGCTTGGGGCGAGCAGTACTTC
CDR3: CASSLRPGAAWGEQYF

V: TRBV19
J: TRBJ2-7
D: TRBD2
size: -
DNA: TGTGCCACCTCTCTGGGACTAGCGGGAGACTACCACGAGCAGTACTTC
CDR3: CATSLGLAGDYHEQYF

V: TRBV7-2
J: TRBJ2-1
D: TRBD2
size: -
DNA: TGTGCCAGCAGCTTAGTCCATTGGACTAGTAACAATGAGCAGTTCTTC
CDR3: CASSLVHWTSNNEQFF

V: TRBV30
J: TRBJ1-5
D: -
size: few
DNA: TGTGCCTGGAGCGTGGACTTTAATCAGCCCCAGCATTTT
CDR3: CAWSVDFNQPQHF

V: TRBV28
J: TRBJ2-7
D: -
size: -
DNA: TGTGCCAGCAAGGCCAATTCCTACGAGCAGTACTTC
CDR3: CASKANSYEQYF

V: TRBV14
J: TRBJ1-3
D: TRBD1
size: -
DNA: TGTGCCAGCAGCCTCGCCGGGACAGGGCTTGGAAACACCATATATTTT
CDR3: CASSLAGTGLGNTIYF

V: TRBV6-5
J: TRBJ1-3
D: -
size: -
DNA: TGTGCCAGCAGTCTTCCCGGGACGGGAAACACCATATATTTT
CDR3: CASSLPGTGNTIYF

V: TRBV2
J: TRBJ2-2
D: -
size: -
DNA: TGTGCCAGCAATAACCCTCCCGGGGAGCTGTTTTTT
CDR3: CASNNPPGELFF

V: TRBV30
J: TRBJ1-5
D: TRBD1
size: -
DNA: TGTGCCTGGAGTGTGGCGGGACAGGGCGGATTGTGGGAGCCCCAGCATTTT
CDR3: CAWSVAGQGGLWEPQHF

V: TRBV5-1
J: TRBJ2-5
D: TRBD1
size: -
DNA: TGCGCCAGCAGCTTGGGTCCGGGACAGCAAGAGACCCAGTACTTC
CDR3: CASSLGPGQQETQYF

V: TRBV11-2
J: TRBJ1-1
D: TRBD1
size: -
DNA: TGTGCCAGCAGCCGGACAGGGGCGAACACTGAAGCTTTCTTT
CDR3: CASSRTGANTEAFF

V: TRBV27
J: TRBJ2-1
D: TRBD1
size: -
DNA: TGTGCCAGCAGTTCGTCCGGGACAGGGTACTACAATGAGCAGTTCTTC
CDR3: CASSSSGTGYYNEQFF

V: TRBV10-3
J: TRBJ1-3
D: -
size: -
DNA: TGTGCCATCAGTCCTCGGACAACTGGAAACACCATATATTTT
CDR3: CAISPRTTGNTIYF

V: TRBV28
J: TRBJ2-7
D: -
size: -
DNA: TGTGCCAGCAGCTCCGAGGGTGCCTACGAGCAGTACTTC
CDR3: CASSSEGAYEQYF

V: TRBV7-9
J: TRBJ1-3
D: -
size: -
DNA: TGTGCCAGCAGCGAGACAGGATACTCTGGAAACACCATATATTTT
CDR3: CASSETGYSGNTIYF

V: TRBV6-5
J: TRBJ2-7
D: -
size: -
DNA: TGTGCCAGCAGTCCCAGACTAGATACTTACGAGCAGTACTTC
CDR3: CASSPRLDTYEQYF

V: TRBV18
J: TRBJ2-5
D: -
size: -
DNA: TGTGCCAGCTCACCCCCCGTGGTTCAAGAGACCCAGTACTTC
CDR3: CASSPPVVQETQYF

V: TRBV7-2
J: TRBJ2-4
D: TRBD2
size: -
DNA: TGTGCCAGCAGCTTAGCCCCGGGGGGGGAGGCCAAAAACATTCAGTACTTC
CDR3: CASSLAPGGEAKNIQYF

V: TRBV27
J: TRBJ1-5
D: -
size: -
DNA: TGTGCCAGCAGTCCCATCCCTCAGGAGGCAAAGCAGCCCCAGCATTTT
CDR3: CASSPIPQEAKQPQHF

V: TRBV29-1
J: TRBJ2-1
D: TRBD2
size: -
DNA: TGCAGCGCCACTTCAGATAGCGGGAGCTATGAGCAGTTCTTC
CDR3: CSATSDSGSYEQFF

V: TRBV6-5
J: TRBJ1-5
D: TRBD1
size: -
DNA: TGTGCCAGCAGTGCCCGACAGGGGCGCAATCAGCCCCAGCATTTT
CDR3: CASSARQGRNQPQHF

V: TRBV2
J: TRBJ1-3
D: -
size: -
DNA: TGTGCCAGCAGTGAATCGGGACCGCTAAGCTCTGGAAACACCATATATTTT
CDR3: CASSESGPLSSGNTIYF

V: TRBV5-1
J: TRBJ1-2
D: -
size: -
DNA: TGCGCCAGCAGCTTGGACACCTATGGCTACACCTTC
CDR3: CASSLDTYGYTF

V: TRBV19
J: TRBJ1-4
D: -
size: medium-sized
DNA: TGTGCCAGTAGTATCAGGGACGCCAGTAAGGAAAAACTGTTTTTT
CDR3: CASSIRDASKEKLFF

V: TRBV9
J: TRBJ1-1
D: -
size: -
DNA: TGTGCCAGCAGCGTAGAGGAGGGGACAATGAACACTGAAGCTTTCTTT
CDR3: CASSVEEGTMNTEAFF

V: TRBV7-4
J: TRBJ2-7
D: -
size: -
DNA: TGTGCCAGCAGCGGTCTCAACTCCTACGAGCAGTACTTC
CDR3: CASSGLNSYEQYF

V: TRBV18
J: TRBJ2-7
D: -
size: -
DNA: TGTGCCAGCTCACCATCGACGGCCGAGCAGTACTTC
CDR3: CASSPSTAEQYF

V: TRBV5-6
J: TRBJ2-7
D: -
size: -
DNA: TGTGCCAGCAGCGGGGGCGTGTTCTACGAGCAGTACTTC
CDR3: CASSGGVFYEQYF

V: TRBV2
J: TRBJ1-5
D: TRBD1
size: -
DNA: TGTGCCAGCATCCGGGACAGGGGACAGCCCCAGCATTTT
CDR3: CASIRDRGQPQHF

V: TRBV27
J: TRBJ1-1
D: -
size: -
DNA: TGTGCCAGCAGTTTAAGCCGGGACTTGGGCACTGAAGCTTTCTTT
CDR3: CASSLSRDLGTEAFF

V: TRBV7-6
J: TRBJ2-7
D: TRBD2
size: -
DNA: TGTGCCAGCAGCTCCGGGACTAGGAACGACGAGCAGTACTTC
CDR3: CASSSGTRNDEQYF

V: TRBV4-1
J: TRBJ2-1
D: TRBD2
size: -
DNA: TGCGCCAGCAGCCAGAGGGCAACTAGCGGGAGTATCTATGAGCAGTTCTTC
CDR3: CASSQRATSGSIYEQFF

V: TRBV28
J: TRBJ2-6
D: -
size: -
DNA: TGTGCCAGCAGTTTACTTGTGGGCTCTGGGGCCAACGTCCTGACTTTC
CDR3: CASSLLVGSGANVLTF

V: TRBV5-8
J: TRBJ2-6
D: -
size: -
DNA: TGTGCCAGCAGCCCCAGGGGCCTTCGCTCTGGGGCCAACGTCCTGACTTTC
CDR3: CASSPRGLRSGANVLTF

V: TRBV7-2
J: TRBJ2-1
D: -
size: once
DNA: TGTGCCAGCAGCTTAGGACCCTACGCCTTATACAATGAGCAGTTCTTC
CDR3: CASSLGPYALYNEQFF

V: TRBV18
J: TRBJ1-5
D: -
size: -
DNA: TGTGCCAGCTCACCGGTGGCGTCCGGGGGCAATCAGCCCCAGCATTTT
CDR3: CASSPVASGGNQPQHF

V: TRBV5-1
J: TRBJ1-2
D: TRBD1
size: -
DNA: TGCGCCAGCAGCTTGGACAGGGGGCTCCCTCTGGATGGCTACACCTTC
CDR3: CASSLDRGLPLDGYTF

V: TRBV5-5
J: TRBJ2-5
D: -
size: -
DNA: TGTGCCAGCAGCTTGGGAGGGAAGGAGACCCAGTACTTC
CDR3: CASSLGGKETQYF

V: TRBV2
J: TRBJ1-2
D: -
size: -
DNA: TGTGCCAGCAGCCCCCGGGACACTAACTATGGCTACACCTTC
CDR3: CASSPRDTNYGYTF

V: TRBV19
J: TRBJ1-5
D: TRBD1
size: -
DNA: TGTGCCAGTAGTATCGACAGGGGTCGCAATCAGCCCCAGCATTTT
CDR3: CASSIDRGRNQPQHF

V: TRBV6-5
J: TRBJ1-2
D: -
size: -
DNA: TGTGCCAGCAGACCCGCCCGGGACAACTATGGCTACACCTTC
CDR3: CASRPARDNYGYTF

V: TRBV19
J: TRBJ2-5
D: -
size: -
DNA: TGTGCCAGTAGTAGCGGGGAGACCCAGTACTTC
CDR3: CASSSGETQYF